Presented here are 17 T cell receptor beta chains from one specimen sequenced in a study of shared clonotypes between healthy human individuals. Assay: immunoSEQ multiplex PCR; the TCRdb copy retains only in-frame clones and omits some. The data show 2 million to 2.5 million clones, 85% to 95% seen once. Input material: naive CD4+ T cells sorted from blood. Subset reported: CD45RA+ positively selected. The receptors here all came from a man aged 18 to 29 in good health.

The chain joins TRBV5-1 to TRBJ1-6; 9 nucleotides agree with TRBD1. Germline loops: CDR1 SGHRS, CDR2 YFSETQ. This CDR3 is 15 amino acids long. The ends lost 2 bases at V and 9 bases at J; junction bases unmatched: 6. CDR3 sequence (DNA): TGCGCCAGCAGCTTAAACAGGGGGCAGGGTTCACCCCTCCACTTT. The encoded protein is CASSLNRGQGSPLHF.

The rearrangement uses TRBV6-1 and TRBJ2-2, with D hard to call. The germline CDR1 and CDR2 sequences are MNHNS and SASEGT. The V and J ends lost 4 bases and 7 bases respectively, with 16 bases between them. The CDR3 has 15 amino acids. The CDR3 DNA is TGTGCCAGCAGTGGCGGTCCTCAGGTGGGCGGGGAGCTGTTTTTT. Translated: CASSGGPQVGGELFF.

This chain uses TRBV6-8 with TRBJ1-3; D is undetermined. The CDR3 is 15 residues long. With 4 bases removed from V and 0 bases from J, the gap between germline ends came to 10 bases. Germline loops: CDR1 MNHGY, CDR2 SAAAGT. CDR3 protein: CASSFSRCSGNTIYF. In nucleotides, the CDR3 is TGTGCCAGCAGTTTCAGCCGGTGCTCTGGAAACACCATATATTTT.

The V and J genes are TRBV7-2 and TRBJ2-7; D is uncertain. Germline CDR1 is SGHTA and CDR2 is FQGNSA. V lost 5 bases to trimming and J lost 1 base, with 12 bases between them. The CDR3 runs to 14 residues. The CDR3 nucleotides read TGTGCCAGCAGCGCCCGGACGGAATCCTACGAGCAGTACTTC. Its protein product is CASSARTESYEQYF.

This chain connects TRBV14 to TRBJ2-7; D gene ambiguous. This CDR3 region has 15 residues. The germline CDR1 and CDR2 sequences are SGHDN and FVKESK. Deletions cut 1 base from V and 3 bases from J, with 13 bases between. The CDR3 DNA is TGTGCCAGCAGCCAAGGACTCAGAAATCTCTACGAGCAGTACTTC. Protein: CASSQGLRNLYEQYF. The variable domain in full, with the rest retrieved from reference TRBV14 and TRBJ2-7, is EAGVTQFPSHSVIEKGQTVTLRCDPISGHDNLYWYRRVMGKEIKFLLHFVKESKQDESGMPNNRFLAERTGGTYSTLKVQPAELEDSGVYFCASSQGLRNLYEQYFGPGTRLTVT.

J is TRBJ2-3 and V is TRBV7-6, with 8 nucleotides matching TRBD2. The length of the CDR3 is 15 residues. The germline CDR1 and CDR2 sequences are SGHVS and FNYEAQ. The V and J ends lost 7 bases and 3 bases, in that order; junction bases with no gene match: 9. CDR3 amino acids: CASTFGGGGTDTQYF. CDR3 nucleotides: TGTGCCAGCACCTTCGGGGGGGGCGGAACAGATACGCAGTATTTT.

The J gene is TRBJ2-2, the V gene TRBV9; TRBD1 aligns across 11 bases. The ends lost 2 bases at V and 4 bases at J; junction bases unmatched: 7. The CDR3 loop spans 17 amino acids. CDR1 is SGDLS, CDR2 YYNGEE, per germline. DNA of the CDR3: TGTGCCAGCAGCGTCCACCCTGGGACAGGGGGCACCGGGGAGCTGTTTTTT. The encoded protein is CASSVHPGTGGTGELFF.

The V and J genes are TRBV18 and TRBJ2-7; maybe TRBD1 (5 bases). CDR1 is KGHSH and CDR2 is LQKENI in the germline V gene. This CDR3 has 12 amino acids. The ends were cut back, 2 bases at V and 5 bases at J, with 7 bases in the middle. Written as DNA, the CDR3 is TGTGCCAGCTCACCAGGGGCGAACGAGCAGTACTTC. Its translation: CASSPGANEQYF. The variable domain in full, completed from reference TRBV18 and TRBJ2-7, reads NAGVMQNPRHLVRRRGQEARLRCSPMKGHSHVYWYRQLPEEGLKFMVYLQKENIIDESGMPKERFSAEFPKEGPSILRIQQVVRGDSAAYFCASSPGANEQYFGPGTRLTVT.

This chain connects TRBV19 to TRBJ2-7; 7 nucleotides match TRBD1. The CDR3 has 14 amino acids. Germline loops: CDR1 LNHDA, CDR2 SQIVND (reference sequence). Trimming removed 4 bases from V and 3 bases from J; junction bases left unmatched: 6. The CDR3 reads CASSKQTGIYEQYF. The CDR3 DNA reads TGTGCCAGTAGTAAGCAGACAGGGATCTACGAGCAGTACTTC. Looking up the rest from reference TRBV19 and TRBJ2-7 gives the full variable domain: DGGITQSPKYLFRKEGQNVTLSCEQNLNHDAMYWYRQDPGQGLRLIYYSQIVNDFQKGDIAEGYSVSREKKESFPLTVTSAQKNPTAFYLCASSKQTGIYEQYFGPGTRLTVT.

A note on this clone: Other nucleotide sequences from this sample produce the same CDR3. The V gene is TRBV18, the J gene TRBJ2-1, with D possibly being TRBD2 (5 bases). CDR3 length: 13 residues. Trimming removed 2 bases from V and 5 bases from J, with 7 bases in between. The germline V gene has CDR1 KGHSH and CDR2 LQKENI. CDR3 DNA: TGTGCCAGCTCACCAGGACTTGACAATGAGCAGTTCTTC. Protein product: CASSPGLDNEQFF.

The CDR3 reads CASSLEGPAGNTIYF. CDR3 DNA: TGTGCCAGCAGCTTGGAGGGGCCGGCTGGAAACACCATATATTTT. The J gene is TRBJ1-3, the V gene TRBV5-5, with D tentatively TRBD1 (5 bases). This CDR3 has 15 amino acids. V shed 0 bases and J shed 2 bases, with 9 bases lying between them. Germline V lookup: CDR1 SGHKS, CDR2 YYEKEE (reference sequence). Filled out from reference TRBV5-5 and TRBJ1-3, the complete variable domain reads DAGVTQSPTHLIKTRGQQVTLRCSPISGHKSVSWYQQVLGQGPQFIFQYYEKEERGRGNFPDRFSARQFPNYSSELNVNALLLGDSALYLCASSLEGPAGNTIYFGEGSWLTVV.

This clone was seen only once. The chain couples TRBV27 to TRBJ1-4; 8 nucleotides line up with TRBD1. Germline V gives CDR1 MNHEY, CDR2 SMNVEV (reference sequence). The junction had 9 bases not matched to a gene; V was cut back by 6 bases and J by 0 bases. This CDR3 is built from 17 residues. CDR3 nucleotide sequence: TGTGCCAGCAGGTTTGGACAGGGCCTTGCAACTAATGAAAAACTGTTTTTT. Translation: CASRFGQGLATNEKLFF. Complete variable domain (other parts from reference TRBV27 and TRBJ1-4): EAQVTQNPRYLITVTGKKLTVTCSQNMNHEYMSWYRQDPGLGLRQIYYSMNVEVTDKGDVPEGYKVSRKEKRNFPLILESPSPNQTSLYFCASRFGQGLATNEKLFFGSGTQLSVL.

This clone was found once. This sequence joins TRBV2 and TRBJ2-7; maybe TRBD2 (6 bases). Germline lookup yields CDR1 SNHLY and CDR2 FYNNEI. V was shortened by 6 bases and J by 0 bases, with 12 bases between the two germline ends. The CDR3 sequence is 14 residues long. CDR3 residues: CASRERASSYEQYF. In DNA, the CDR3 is TGTGCCAGCAGGGAGCGGGCGAGCTCCTACGAGCAGTACTTC.

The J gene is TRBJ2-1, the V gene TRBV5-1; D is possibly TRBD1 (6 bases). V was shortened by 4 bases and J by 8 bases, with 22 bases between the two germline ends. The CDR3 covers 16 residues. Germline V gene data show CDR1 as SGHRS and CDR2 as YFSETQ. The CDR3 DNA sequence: TGCGCCAGCAGCCCCTACTCCGGTTCAGGGGTGCATGAGCAGTTCTTC. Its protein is CASSPYSGSGVHEQFF.

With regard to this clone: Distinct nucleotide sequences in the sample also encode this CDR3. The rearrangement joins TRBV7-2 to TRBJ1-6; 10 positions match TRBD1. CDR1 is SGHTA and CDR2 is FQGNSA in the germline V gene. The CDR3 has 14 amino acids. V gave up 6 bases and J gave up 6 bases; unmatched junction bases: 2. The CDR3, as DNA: TGTGCCAGCAGTTGGACAGGGGGTAATTCACCCCTCCACTTT. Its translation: CASSWTGGNSPLHF.

The DNA of the CDR3 is TGTGCCTGGAGCGACACCTCCTACGAGCAGTACTTC. It translates to CAWSDTSYEQYF. The V and J genes are TRBV30 and TRBJ2-7; D remains ambiguous. In germline, CDR1 is GTSNPN, CDR2 SVGIG (reference sequence). CDR3 size: 12 residues. V was clipped by 3 bases and J by 0 bases, with 6 bases between them.

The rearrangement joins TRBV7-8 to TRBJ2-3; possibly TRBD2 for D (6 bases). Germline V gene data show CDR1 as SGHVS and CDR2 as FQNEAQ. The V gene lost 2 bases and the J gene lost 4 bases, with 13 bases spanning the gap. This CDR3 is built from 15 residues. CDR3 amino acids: CASSLYEGGSDTQYF. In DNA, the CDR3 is TGTGCCAGCAGCTTATACGAGGGAGGTTCAGATACGCAGTATTTT.